This T cell receptor (beta chain) was identified in a study of early T cells in non-severe SARS-CoV-2 infection. TCRdb re-derived calls from the 5' RACE reads in MiXCR, one entry per CDR3 protein. Here the sample spans roughly 99,000 distinct CDR3 sequences, about an eighth being singletons. J was trimmed by 7 bases and V by 2 bases; bases with no gene match: 1. The CDR3 has 15 amino acids. Germline values: CDR1 SGHKS, CDR2 YYEKEE (reference sequence). This sequence joins TRBV5-5 and TRBJ2-1; the match to TRBD2 covers 15 bases. The source material was whole blood, sampled at baseline. This clonotype originated in an adult who was a healthcare worker with PCR-confirmed SARS-CoV-2 infection or an uninfected control (not recorded which). Written as DNA, the CDR3 is TGTGCCAGCAGCTTTGGACTAGCGGGAGGGAATGAGCAGTTCTTC. Protein: CASSFGLAGGNEQFF.